The sequence of this T cell receptor (beta chain) was determined in a study of T cells after yellow fever vaccination. Using its own MiXCR run on the 5' RACE reads, TCRdb lists one record per CDR3 protein. The top ten hold about a sixth of the sample, which has 450,000 to 550,000 distinct CDR3 sequences, 21% seen once. General study results and limits: Clones from primary vaccination mostly reappeared after the booster (roughly 95% CD4, approximately 88% CD8).

The trim removed 6 bases at V and 6 bases at J, leaving 16 bases unmatched. This CDR3 spans 17 amino acids. Germline CDR1 reads SGHTA; CDR2 reads FQGTGA. On this clonotype: Its antigen remains unidentified.

The sequences come from PBMCs, collected 21 days after the first yellow fever vaccination. The J gene is TRBJ2-1, the V gene TRBV7-3, with 8 bases lining up with TRBD2. The receptor was isolated from a man between 18 and 35 years old who received the YFV17D yellow fever vaccine. The CDR3, as DNA: TGTGCCAGCAGTTTCGTTGGTAGAGCGGGGGACGGCAATGAGCAGTTCTTC. It codes for CASSFVGRAGDGNEQFF.